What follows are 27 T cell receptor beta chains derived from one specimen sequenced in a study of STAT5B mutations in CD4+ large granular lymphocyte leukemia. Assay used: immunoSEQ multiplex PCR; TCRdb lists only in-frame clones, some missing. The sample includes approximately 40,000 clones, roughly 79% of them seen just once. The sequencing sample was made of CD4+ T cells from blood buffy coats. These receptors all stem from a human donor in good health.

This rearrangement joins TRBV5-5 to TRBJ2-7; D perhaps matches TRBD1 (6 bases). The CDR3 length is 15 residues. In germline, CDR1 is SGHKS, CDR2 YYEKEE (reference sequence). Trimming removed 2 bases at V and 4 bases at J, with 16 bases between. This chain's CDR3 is CASSLEPGHFYEQYF. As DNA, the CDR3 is TGTGCCAGCAGCTTAGAACCGGGACACTTTTACGAGCAGTACTTC. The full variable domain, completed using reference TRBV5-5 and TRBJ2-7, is DAGVTQSPTHLIKTRGQQVTLRCSPISGHKSVSWYQQVLGQGPQFIFQYYEKEERGRGNFPDRFSARQFPNYSSELNVNALLLGDSALYLCASSLEPGHFYEQYFGPGTRLTVT.

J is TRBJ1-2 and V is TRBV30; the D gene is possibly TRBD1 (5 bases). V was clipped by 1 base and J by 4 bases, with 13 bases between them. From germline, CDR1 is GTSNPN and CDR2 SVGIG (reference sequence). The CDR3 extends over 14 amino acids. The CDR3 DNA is TGTGCCTGGAGTGGGCAGGGTCTGGGCTATGGCTACACCTTC. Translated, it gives CAWSGQGLGYGYTF.

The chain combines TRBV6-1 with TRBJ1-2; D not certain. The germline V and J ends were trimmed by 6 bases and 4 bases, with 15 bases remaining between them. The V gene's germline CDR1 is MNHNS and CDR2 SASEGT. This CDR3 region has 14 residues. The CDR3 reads CASSTNVGGYGYTF. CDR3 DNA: TGTGCCAGCAGCACAAATGTTGGTGGCTATGGCTACACCTTC.

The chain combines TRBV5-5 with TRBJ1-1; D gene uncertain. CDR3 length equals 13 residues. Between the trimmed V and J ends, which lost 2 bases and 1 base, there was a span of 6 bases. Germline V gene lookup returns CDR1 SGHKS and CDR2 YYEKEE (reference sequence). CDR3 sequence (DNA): TGTGCCAGCAGCTTCCACGCGAACACTGAAGCTTTCTTT. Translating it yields CASSFHANTEAFF.

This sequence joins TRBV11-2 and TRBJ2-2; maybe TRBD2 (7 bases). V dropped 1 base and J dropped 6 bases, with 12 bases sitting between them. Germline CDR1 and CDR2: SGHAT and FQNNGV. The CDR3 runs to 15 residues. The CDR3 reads CASSLVAGAAGELFF. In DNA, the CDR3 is TGTGCCAGCAGCTTAGTTGCGGGGGCGGCCGGGGAGCTGTTTTTT.

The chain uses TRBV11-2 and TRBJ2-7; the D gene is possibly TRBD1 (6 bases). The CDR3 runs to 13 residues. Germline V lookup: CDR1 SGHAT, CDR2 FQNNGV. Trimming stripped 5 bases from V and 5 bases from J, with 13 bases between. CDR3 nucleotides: TGTGCCAGCAGCCCACAGGGTACCCACGAGCAGTACTTC. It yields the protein CASSPQGTHEQYF. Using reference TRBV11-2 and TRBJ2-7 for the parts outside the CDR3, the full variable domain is EAGVAQSPRYKIIEKRQSVAFWCNPISGHATLYWYQQILGQGPKLLIQFQNNGVVDDSQLPKDRFSAERLKGVDSTLKIQPAKLEDSAVYLCASSPQGTHEQYFGPGTRLTVT.

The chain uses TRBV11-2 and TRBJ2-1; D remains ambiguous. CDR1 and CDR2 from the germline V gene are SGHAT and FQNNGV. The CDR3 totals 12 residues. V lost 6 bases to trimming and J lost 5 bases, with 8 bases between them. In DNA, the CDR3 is TGTGCCAGCAGAACGAAAAACAATGAGCAGTTCTTC. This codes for CASRTKNNEQFF.

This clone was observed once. CDR3 bases: TGTGCCAGCAGTGTACTAGCGGGACGGCATAGCGGGGAGCTGTTTTTT. It codes for CASSVLAGRHSGELFF. The chain joins TRBV2 to TRBJ2-2; the match to TRBD2 covers 10 bases. In germline, CDR1 is SNHLY, CDR2 FYNNEI. Losses at the gene ends were 4 bases for V and 7 bases for J; bases not matched to a gene: 9. This CDR3 spans 16 amino acids.

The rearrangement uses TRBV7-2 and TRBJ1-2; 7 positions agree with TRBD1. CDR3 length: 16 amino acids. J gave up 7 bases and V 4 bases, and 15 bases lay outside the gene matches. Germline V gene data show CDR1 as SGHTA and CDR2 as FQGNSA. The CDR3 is CASSSPETGSQGGYTF. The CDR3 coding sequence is TGTGCCAGCAGCTCCCCTGAGACAGGGTCTCAGGGTGGCTACACCTTC.

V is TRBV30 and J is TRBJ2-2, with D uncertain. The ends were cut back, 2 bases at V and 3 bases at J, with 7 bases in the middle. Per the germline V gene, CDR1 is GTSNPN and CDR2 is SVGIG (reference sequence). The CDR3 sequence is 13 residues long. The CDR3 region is CAWSTRDTGELFF. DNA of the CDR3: TGTGCCTGGAGTACACGGGACACCGGGGAGCTGTTTTTT.

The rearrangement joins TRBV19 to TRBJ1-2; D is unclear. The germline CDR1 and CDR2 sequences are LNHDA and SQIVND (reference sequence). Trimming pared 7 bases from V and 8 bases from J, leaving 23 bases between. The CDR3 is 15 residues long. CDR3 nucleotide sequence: TGTGCCAGTACCGAACAAGGGCCCGTTGCGGGGGGCTACACCTTC. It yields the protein CASTEQGPVAGGYTF.

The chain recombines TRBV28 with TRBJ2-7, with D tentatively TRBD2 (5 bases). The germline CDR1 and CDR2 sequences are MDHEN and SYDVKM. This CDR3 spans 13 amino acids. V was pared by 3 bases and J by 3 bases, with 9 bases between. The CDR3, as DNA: TGTGCCAGCAGTTTGGGCCGGGGCTACGAGCAGTACTTC. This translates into CASSLGRGYEQYF.

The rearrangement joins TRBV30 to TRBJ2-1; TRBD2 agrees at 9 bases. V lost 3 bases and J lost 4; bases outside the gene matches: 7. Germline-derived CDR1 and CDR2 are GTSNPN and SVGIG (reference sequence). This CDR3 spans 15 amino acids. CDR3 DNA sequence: TGTGCCTGGAGCCCCGGGACTAGCTCTTACAATGAGCAGTTCTTC. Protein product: CAWSPGTSSYNEQFF.

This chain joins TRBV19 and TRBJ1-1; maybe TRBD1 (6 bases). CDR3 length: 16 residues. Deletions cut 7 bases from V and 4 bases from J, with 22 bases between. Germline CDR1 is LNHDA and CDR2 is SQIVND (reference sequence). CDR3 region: CASTPSGGRRSTEAFF. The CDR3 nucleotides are TGTGCCAGTACCCCATCCGGGGGGCGGAGAAGCACTGAAGCTTTCTTT.

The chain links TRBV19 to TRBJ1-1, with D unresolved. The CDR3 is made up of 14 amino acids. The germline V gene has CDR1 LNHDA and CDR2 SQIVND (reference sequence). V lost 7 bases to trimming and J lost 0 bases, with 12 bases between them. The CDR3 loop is CASTPAGLNTEAFF. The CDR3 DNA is TGTGCCAGTACCCCGGCAGGTTTGAACACTGAAGCTTTCTTT.

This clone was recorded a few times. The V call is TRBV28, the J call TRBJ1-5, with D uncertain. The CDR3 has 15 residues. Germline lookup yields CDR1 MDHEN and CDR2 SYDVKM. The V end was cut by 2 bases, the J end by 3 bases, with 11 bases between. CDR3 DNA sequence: TGTGCCAGCAGTTTACCGCGCAGTATCAATCAGCCCCAGCATTTT. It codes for CASSLPRSINQPQHF.

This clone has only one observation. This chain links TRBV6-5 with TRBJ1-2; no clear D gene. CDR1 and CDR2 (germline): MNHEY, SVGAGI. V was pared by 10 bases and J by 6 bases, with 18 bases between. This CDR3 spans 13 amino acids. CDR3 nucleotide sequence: TGTGCCATTGGAATTGGAGGGAACGATGGCTACACCTTC. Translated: CAIGIGGNDGYTF.

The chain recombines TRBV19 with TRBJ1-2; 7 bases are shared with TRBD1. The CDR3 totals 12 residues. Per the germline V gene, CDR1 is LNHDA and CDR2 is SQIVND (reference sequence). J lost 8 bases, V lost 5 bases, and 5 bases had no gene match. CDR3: CASSGQVGGYTF. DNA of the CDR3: TGTGCCAGTAGTGGACAGGTGGGGGGCTACACCTTC.

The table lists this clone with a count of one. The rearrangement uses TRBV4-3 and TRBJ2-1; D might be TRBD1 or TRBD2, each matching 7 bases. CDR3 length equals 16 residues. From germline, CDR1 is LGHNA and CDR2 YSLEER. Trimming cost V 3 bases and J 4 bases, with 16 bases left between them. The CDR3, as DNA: TGCGCCAGCAGCCAGGCGGGAGAGACAGGGTACAATGAGCAGTTCTTC. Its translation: CASSQAGETGYNEQFF.

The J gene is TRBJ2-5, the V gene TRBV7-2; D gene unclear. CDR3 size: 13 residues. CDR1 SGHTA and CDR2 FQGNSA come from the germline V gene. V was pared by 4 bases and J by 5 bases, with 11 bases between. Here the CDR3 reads CASSSGLGETQYF. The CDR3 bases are TGTGCCAGCAGCTCCGGGTTAGGGGAGACCCAGTACTTC.

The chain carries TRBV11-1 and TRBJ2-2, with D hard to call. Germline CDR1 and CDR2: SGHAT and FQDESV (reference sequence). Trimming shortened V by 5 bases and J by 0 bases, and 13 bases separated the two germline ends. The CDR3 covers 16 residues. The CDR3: CASSRALLSNTGELFF. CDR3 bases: TGTGCCAGCAGCCGTGCTCTTCTTTCGAACACCGGGGAGCTGTTTTTT. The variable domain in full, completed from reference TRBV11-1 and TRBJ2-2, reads EAEVAQSPRYKITEKSQAVAFWCDPISGHATLYWYRQILGQGPELLVQFQDESVVDDSQLPKDRFSAERLKGVDSTLKIQPAELGDSAMYLCASSRALLSNTGELFFGEGSRLTVL.

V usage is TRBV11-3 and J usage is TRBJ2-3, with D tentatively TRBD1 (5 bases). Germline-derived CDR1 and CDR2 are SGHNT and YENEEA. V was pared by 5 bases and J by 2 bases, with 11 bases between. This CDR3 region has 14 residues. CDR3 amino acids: CASSVGHITDTQYF. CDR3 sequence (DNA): TGTGCCAGCAGCGTCGGACACATCACAGATACGCAGTATTTT.

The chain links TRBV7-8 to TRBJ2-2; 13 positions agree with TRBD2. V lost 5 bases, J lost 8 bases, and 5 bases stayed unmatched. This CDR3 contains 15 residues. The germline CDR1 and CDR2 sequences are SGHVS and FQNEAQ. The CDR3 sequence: CASSPTSGRKGELFF. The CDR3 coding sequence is TGTGCCAGCAGCCCGACTAGCGGGAGGAAGGGGGAGCTGTTTTTT.

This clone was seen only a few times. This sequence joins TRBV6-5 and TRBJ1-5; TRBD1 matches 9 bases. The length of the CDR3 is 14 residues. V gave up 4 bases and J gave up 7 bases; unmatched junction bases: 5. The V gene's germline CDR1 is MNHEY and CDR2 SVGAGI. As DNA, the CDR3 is TGTGCCAGCAGTTTCGGACAGGGGAGGCAGCCCCAGCATTTT. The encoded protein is CASSFGQGRQPQHF.

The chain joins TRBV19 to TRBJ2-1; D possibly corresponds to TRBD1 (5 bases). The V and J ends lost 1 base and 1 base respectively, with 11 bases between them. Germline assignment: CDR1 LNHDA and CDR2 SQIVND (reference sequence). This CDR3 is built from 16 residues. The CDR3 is CASSIGSGSSYNEQFF. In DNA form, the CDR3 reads TGTGCCAGTAGTATAGGATCAGGGTCGTCCTACAATGAGCAGTTCTTC.

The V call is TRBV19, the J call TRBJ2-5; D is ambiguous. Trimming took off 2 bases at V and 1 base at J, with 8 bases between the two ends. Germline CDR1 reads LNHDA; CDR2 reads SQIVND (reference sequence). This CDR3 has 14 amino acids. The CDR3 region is CASSIIRGQETQYF. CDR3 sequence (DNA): TGTGCCAGTAGTATAATTCGTGGCCAAGAGACCCAGTACTTC. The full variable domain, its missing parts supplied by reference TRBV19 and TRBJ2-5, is DGGITQSPKYLFRKEGQNVTLSCEQNLNHDAMYWYRQDPGQGLRLIYYSQIVNDFQKGDIAEGYSVSREKKESFPLTVTSAQKNPTAFYLCASSIIRGQETQYFGPGTRLLVL.

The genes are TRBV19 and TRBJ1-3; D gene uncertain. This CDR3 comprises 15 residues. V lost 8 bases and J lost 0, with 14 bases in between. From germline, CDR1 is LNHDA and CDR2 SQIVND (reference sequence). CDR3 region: CASRGRWPSGNTIYF. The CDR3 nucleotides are TGTGCCAGTCGTGGGAGGTGGCCCTCTGGAAACACCATATATTTT.